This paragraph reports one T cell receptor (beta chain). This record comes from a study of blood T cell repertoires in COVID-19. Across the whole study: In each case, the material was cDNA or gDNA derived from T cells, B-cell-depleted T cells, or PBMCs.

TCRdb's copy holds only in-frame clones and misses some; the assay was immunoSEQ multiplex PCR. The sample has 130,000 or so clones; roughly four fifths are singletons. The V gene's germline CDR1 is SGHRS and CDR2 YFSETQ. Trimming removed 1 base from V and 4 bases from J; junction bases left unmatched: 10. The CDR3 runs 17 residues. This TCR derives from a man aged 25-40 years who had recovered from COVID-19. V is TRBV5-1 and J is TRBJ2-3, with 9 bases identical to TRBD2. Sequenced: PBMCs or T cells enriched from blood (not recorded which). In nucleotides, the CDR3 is TGCGCCAGCAGCTTGCGGCTGGCGGGGGGGCTGGCAGATACGCAGTATTTT. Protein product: CASSLRLAGGLADTQYF.